This T cell receptor beta chain was identified during a study of shared clonotypes between healthy human individuals. Trimming left V 3 bases short and J 5 bases short, with 7 bases between. CDR1 is GTSNPN, CDR2 SVGIG, per germline (reference sequence). This CDR3 contains 11 residues. Sequencing used immunoSEQ multiplex PCR; TCRdb keeps in-frame clones, though not all of them. The sample carries hundreds of thousands of clones, 70% to 80% recorded once. The receptor's source is a woman aged 40 to 50 in good health. Some clones in this sample may be carry-over from other donors' samples. This chain uses TRBV30 with TRBJ2-5; D remains ambiguous. The material sequenced was PBMCs. The CDR3 sequence is CAWSPSETQYF. CDR3 DNA sequence: TGTGCCTGGAGCCCTTCGGAGACCCAGTACTTC.